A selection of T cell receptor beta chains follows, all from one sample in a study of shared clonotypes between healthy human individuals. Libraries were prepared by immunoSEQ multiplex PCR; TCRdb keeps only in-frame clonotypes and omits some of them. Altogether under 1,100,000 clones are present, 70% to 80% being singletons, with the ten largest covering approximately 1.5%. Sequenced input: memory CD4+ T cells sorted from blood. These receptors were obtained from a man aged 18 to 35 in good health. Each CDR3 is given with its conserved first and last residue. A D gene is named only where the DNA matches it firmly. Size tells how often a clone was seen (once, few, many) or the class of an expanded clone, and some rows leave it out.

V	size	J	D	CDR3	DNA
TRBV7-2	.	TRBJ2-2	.	CASSPGPGTGELFF	TGTGCCAGCAGCCCCGGACCCGGGACCGGGGAGCTGTTTTTT
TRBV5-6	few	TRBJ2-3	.	CASSLGGSTDTQYF	TGTGCCAGCAGCTTGGGTGGTTCCACAGATACGCAGTATTTT
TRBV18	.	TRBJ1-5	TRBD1	CASSYDIGQGGQPQHF	TGTGCCAGCTCATACGATATTGGACAGGGAGGTCAGCCCCAGCATTTT
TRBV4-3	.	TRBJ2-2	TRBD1	CASRQGGVGGELFF	TGCGCCAGCAGACAAGGGGGCGTCGGCGGGGAGCTGTTTTTT
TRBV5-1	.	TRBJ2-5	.	CASSLEETQYF	TGCGCCAGCAGCCTTGAAGAGACCCAGTACTTC
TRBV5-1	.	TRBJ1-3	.	CASSFLGGNTIYF	TGCGCCAGCAGCTTTCTGGGCGGAAACACCATATATTTT
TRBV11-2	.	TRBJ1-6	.	CASSQQVSGSPLHF	TGTGCCAGCAGCCAACAGGTTTCGGGGTCACCCCTCCACTTT
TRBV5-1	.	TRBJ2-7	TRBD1	CASSFRQGRLHEQYF	TGCGCCAGCAGCTTTAGACAGGGACGCCTCCACGAGCAGTACTTC
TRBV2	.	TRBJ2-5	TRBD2	CASSRGLASETQYF	TGTGCCAGCAGTAGGGGACTAGCTAGTGAGACCCAGTACTTC
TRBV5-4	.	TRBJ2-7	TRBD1	CASSIGQAYEQYF	TGTGCCAGCAGCATCGGACAGGCCTACGAGCAGTACTTC
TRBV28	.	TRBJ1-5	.	CASSFGAKPQHF	TGTGCCAGCAGTTTTGGGGCCAAGCCCCAGCATTTT
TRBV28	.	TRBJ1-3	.	CASSSGGGNTIYF	TGTGCCAGCAGTTCGGGGGGCGGAAACACCATATATTTT
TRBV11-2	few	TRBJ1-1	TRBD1	CASSFRQGVEAFF	TGTGCCAGCAGCTTTCGGCAGGGGGTTGAAGCTTTCTTT
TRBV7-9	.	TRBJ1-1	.	CASSLIDGIGAFF	TGTGCCAGCAGCTTAATCGACGGGATAGGAGCTTTCTTT
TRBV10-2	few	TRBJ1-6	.	CASREGISPLHF	TGCGCCAGCAGGGAGGGGATTTCACCCCTCCACTTT
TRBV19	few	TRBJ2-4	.	CASSTRTISPKNIQYF	TGTGCCAGTAGTACCCGGACTATTTCGCCCAAAAACATTCAGTACTTC
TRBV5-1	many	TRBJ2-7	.	CASSPGAGTYEQYF	TGCGCCAGCAGCCCAGGGGCCGGGACCTACGAGCAGTACTTC
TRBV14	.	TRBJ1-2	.	CASSQNTGLEF	TGTGCCAGCAGCCAAAATACAGGACTCGAGTTC
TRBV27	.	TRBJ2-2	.	CASSLSRGELFF	TGTGCCAGCAGTTTATCGCGCGGGGAGCTGTTTTTT
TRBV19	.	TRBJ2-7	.	CASSISQPSYEQYF	TGTGCCAGTAGTATTTCCCAGCCGTCCTACGAGCAGTACTTC
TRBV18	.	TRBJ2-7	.	CASSPRTGTYEQYF	TGTGCCAGCTCACCCCGGACGGGGACCTACGAGCAGTACTTC
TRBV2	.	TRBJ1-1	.	CASNTLRGAEAFF	TGTGCCAGCAACACGCTGAGGGGTGCTGAAGCTTTCTTT
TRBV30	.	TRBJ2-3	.	CAWSPGTDTQYF	TGTGCCTGGAGTCCGGGCACAGATACGCAGTATTTT
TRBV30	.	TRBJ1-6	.	CAWGVANNSPLHF	TGTGCCTGGGGGGTGGCCAATAATTCACCCCTCCACTTT
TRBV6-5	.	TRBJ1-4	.	CASSYEGSINEKLFF	TGTGCCAGCAGTTATGAGGGTAGTATTAATGAAAAACTGTTTTTT
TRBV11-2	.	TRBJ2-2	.	CASSLAGAGRELFF	TGTGCCAGCAGCTTAGCGGGGGCAGGGCGGGAGCTGTTTTTT
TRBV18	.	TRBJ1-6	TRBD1	CASSPRDRDNSPLHF	TGTGCCAGCTCACCCAGGGACAGGGATAATTCACCCCTCCACTTT
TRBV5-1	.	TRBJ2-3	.	CASSFPSLSSTDTQYF	TGCGCCAGCAGCTTCCCTTCTTTATCTAGCACAGATACGCAGTATTTT
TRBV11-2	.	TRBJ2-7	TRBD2	CASSLVAGESYEQYF	TGTGCCAGCAGCTTAGTGGCGGGAGAATCCTACGAGCAGTACTTC
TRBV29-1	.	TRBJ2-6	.	CSARQPGANVLTF	TGCAGCGCGCGGCAGCCTGGGGCCAACGTCCTGACTTTC
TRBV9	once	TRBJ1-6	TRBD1	CASSSSPPGQGLPYSPLHF	TGTGCCAGCAGCTCTTCTCCCCCGGGACAGGGATTACCCTATTCACCCCTCCACTTT
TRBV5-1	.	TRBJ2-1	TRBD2	CASSWGTSLHNEQFF	TGCGCCAGCAGCTGGGGGACTAGCCTTCACAATGAGCAGTTCTTC
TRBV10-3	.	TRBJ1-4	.	CAISDRGEEKLFF	TGTGCCATCAGTGACAGGGGAGAGGAAAAACTGTTTTTT
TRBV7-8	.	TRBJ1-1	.	CASSFISTEAFF	TGTGCCAGCAGCTTCATTAGCACTGAAGCTTTCTTT
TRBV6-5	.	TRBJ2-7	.	CASSTRGRYEQYF	TGTGCCAGCAGCACCCGGGGGCGGTACGAGCAGTACTTC
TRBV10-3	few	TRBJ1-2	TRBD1	CAITEAGGAYTF	TGTGCCATCACCGAGGCAGGGGGCGCTTACACCTTC
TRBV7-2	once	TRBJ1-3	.	CASREQGSGNTIYF	TGTGCCAGCAGAGAACAGGGATCCGGAAACACCATATATTTT
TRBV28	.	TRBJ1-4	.	CASSATGREKLFF	TGTGCCAGCAGTGCCACAGGGAGGGAAAAACTGTTTTTT
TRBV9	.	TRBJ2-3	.	CASSERNTDTQYF	TGTGCCAGCTCGGAAAGGAACACAGATACGCAGTATTTT
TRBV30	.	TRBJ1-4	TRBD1	CAWSAPGQGEKLFF	TGTGCCTGGAGTGCCCCCGGACAGGGCGAAAAACTGTTTTTT
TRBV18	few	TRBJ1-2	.	CASSPSGLDDGYTF	TGTGCCAGCTCACCGTCAGGGTTGGATGATGGCTACACCTTC
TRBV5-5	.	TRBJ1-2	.	CASSPRSYGYTF	TGTGCCAGCAGCCCACGGAGCTATGGCTACACCTTC
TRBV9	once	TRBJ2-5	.	CASSPDAGAGETQYF	TGTGCCAGCAGCCCTGATGCGGGGGCCGGGGAGACCCAGTACTTC
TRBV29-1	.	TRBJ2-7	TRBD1	CSVGTGATGEQYF	TGCAGCGTTGGAACAGGGGCCACCGGCGAGCAGTACTTC
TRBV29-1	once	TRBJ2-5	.	CSVGGAETQYF	TGCAGCGTTGGAGGGGCCGAGACCCAGTACTTC
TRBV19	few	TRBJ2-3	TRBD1	CASRQGHTDTQYF	TGTGCCAGCAGACAGGGGCACACAGATACGCAGTATTTT
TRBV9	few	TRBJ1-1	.	CASSAGPENTEAFF	TGTGCCAGCAGCGCAGGACCAGAAAACACTGAAGCTTTCTTT
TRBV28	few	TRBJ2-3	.	CASSSGEWADTQYF	TGTGCCAGCAGTTCCGGAGAGTGGGCAGATACGCAGTATTTT
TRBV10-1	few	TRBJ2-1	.	CASSENGFNEQFF	TGCGCCAGCAGTGAAAATGGTTTCAATGAGCAGTTCTTC